The 5 T cell receptor beta chains reported below all come from one sample, sequenced in a study of T cells in Graves' hyperthyroidism and ophthalmopathy. TCR beta CDR3 regions were amplified from RNA transcripts. The study used the HTBI primer set for a first-round RT-PCR of the TCR CDR3. One entry per CDR3 protein, called by TCRdb with MiXCR from the multiplex PCR reads. The sample has around 490,000 distinct CDR3 sequences, 15% to 20% seen once. The sequenced sample was blood. The source of these receptors is a man in his forties with Graves' ophthalmopathy.

This clonotype was seen more than once but under ten times. The chain couples TRBV11-2 to TRBJ2-1; D remains unclear. In germline, CDR1 is SGHAT, CDR2 FQNNGV. CDR3 length: 14 residues. Between the trimmed V and J ends, which lost 5 bases and 8 bases, there was a span of 16 bases. The CDR3 DNA reads as TGTGCCAGCAGCCAACGCCCTTCTCGGGATGAGCAGTTCTTC. This codes for CASSQRPSRDEQFF.

This clonotype was detected only a few times. The chain joins TRBV19 to TRBJ2-1, with D perhaps TRBD2 (5 bases). CDR1 LNHDA and CDR2 SQIVND come from the germline V gene (reference sequence). The V gene lost 2 bases and the J gene lost 1 base, with 6 bases spanning the gap. The CDR3 contains 14 residues. The CDR3 nucleotides are TGTGCCAGTAGTATAAGAGGGTCCTACAATGAGCAGTTCTTC. Protein sequence: CASSIRGSYNEQFF.

V is TRBV6-1 and J is TRBJ2-5; tentative D call: TRBD1 (6 bases). Germline CDR1 and CDR2: MNHNS and SASEGT. CDR3 size: 14 residues. Trimming left V 5 bases short and J 5 bases short, with 15 bases between. The CDR3 protein is CASSLAAGDETQYF. As DNA, the CDR3 is TGTGCCAGCAGTTTAGCAGCAGGGGACGAGACCCAGTACTTC.

The chain employs TRBV7-9 and TRBJ1-2; D is ambiguous. The CDR3 is 12 amino acids. From germline, CDR1 is SEHNR and CDR2 FQNEAQ (reference sequence). V lost 5 bases and J 4 bases, leaving 8 bases between the germline ends. This chain's CDR3 is CASSPSPYGYTF. CDR3 sequence (DNA): TGTGCCAGCAGCCCCAGCCCCTATGGCTACACCTTC. The full variable domain, its missing parts supplied by reference TRBV7-9 and TRBJ1-2, is DTGVSQNPRHKITKRGQNVTFRCDPISEHNRLYWYRQTLGQGPEFLTYFQNEAQLEKSRLLSDRFSAERPKGSFSTLEIQRTEQGDSAMYLCASSPSPYGYTFGSGTRLTVV.

The chain couples TRBV29-1 to TRBJ1-1; possibly TRBD1 for D (5 bases). The V end was cut by 3 bases, the J end by 3 bases, with 5 bases between. In germline, CDR1 is SQVTM, CDR2 ANQGSEA. The CDR3 runs to 11 residues. The CDR3 DNA reads as TGCAGCGTTGAGGGGGACACTGAAGCTTTCTTT. Amino acid sequence: CSVEGDTEAFF.